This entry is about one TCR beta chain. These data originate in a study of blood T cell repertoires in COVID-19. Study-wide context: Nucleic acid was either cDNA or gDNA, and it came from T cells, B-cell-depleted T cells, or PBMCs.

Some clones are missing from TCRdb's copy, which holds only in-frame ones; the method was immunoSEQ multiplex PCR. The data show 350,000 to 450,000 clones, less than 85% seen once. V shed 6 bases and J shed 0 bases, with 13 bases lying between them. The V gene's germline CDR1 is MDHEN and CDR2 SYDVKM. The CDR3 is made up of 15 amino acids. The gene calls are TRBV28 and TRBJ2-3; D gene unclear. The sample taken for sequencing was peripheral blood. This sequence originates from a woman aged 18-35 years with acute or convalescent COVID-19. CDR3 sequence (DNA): TGTGCCAGCAGCATCCCGTGGCAGAGCACAGATACGCAGTATTTT. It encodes CASSIPWQSTDTQYF.